The source of this T cell receptor beta chain is a study of CD8+CD57+ T cells in acquired aplastic anemia. Overall study context: The DNA of sorted CD4+ and CD8+ cells averaged around 3 ug. Healthy donor sequencing depth: approximately 9.9 million CD4+, under 12 million CD8+ reads. Findings and caveats of the study: Significance was not reached for CD8+ Simpson's diversity between patients and controls. A set of 25 to 35 CD8+ CDR3 sequences was shared between patients and controls, and these sequences appeared highly expressed in patients.

This CDR3 has 14 residues. The V gene lost 8 bases and the J gene lost 2 bases, with 15 bases spanning the gap. Germline CDR1 MNHNS, CDR2 SASEGT. Genomic DNA was employed as the template in profiling TCR beta VDJ and CDR3. Using its own MiXCR run on the reads, TCRdb lists one record per CDR3 protein. The table includes 180,000 or so distinct CDR3 sequences, around 45% detected once. This clonotype has ten or more counts. The antigen is unknown. The TCR originated in a human donor in good health. The material sequenced was sorted CD4+, CD8+, or CD8+CD57+ T cells (not recorded which) from PBMCs. The V call is TRBV6-1, the J call TRBJ1-1, with D maybe TRBD1 (6 bases). The DNA for the CDR3 is TGTGCCAGCCAAAGACAGGACCTTAACACTGAAGCTTTCTTT. Protein product: CASQRQDLNTEAFF.